The rows below give T cell receptor beta chains drawn from one sample of a study of Ad26.COV2.S vaccination and SARS-CoV-2 variants. TCRdb's table, derived via immunoSEQ multiplex PCR, lists solely in-frame clones and lacks some. This sample has over 250,000 clones, with 70% to 90% found just once. This specimen consisted of peripheral blood, obtained in a trial of Ad26.COV2.S vaccine versus placebo. The receptors here all came from a person aged 18 to 65 who received the Ad26.COV2.S COVID-19 vaccine or a placebo. The CDR3 runs from the conserved cysteine through the conserved F or W. D genes are given only for firm matches. Clone size is stated in some rows and not others, as once, few, many or a class when expanded.

D: TRBD1; size: once; J: TRBJ2-3; V: TRBV5-4; CDR3: CASSLQGPTDTQYF; DNA: TGTGCCAGCAGCTTACAGGGGCCTACAGATACGCAGTATTTT
D: NA; size: NA; J: TRBJ1-4; V: TRBV6-5; CDR3: CASSSWGADEKLFF; DNA: TGTGCCAGCAGTTCTTGGGGGGCGGATGAAAAACTGTTTTTT
D: NA; size: NA; J: TRBJ1-2; V: TRBV11-1; CDR3: CASSLKLQSYGYTF; DNA: TGTGCCAGCAGCTTAAAACTTCAGTCCTATGGCTACACCTTC
D: TRBD1; size: NA; J: TRBJ2-5; V: TRBV10-3; CDR3: CAISGGTGVETQYF; DNA: TGTGCCATCAGTGGGGGGACAGGGGTTGAGACCCAGTACTTC
D: NA; size: NA; J: TRBJ2-6; V: TRBV7-9; CDR3: CASSPGAGANVLTF; DNA: TGTGCCAGCAGCCCCGGGGCTGGGGCCAACGTCCTGACTTTC
D: NA; size: NA; J: TRBJ1-2; V: TRBV15; CDR3: CATSPGGGYGYTF; DNA: TGTGCCACCAGTCCCGGAGGTGGTTATGGCTACACCTTC
D: TRBD2; size: NA; J: TRBJ2-1; V: TRBV2; CDR3: CATALSGGSYNEQFF; DNA: TGTGCCACCGCCCTTAGCGGGGGTTCCTACAATGAGCAGTTCTTC
D: NA; size: once; J: TRBJ2-7; V: TRBV28; CDR3: CASSSFRQFHWEQYF; DNA: TGTGCCAGCAGTTCTTTCAGACAGTTCCACTGGGAGCAGTACTTC
D: TRBD1; size: NA; J: TRBJ1-5; V: TRBV7-9; CDR3: CASSFGTGINQPQHF; DNA: TGTGCCAGCAGCTTTGGGACAGGGATCAATCAGCCCCAGCATTTT
D: TRBD1; size: NA; J: TRBJ1-6; V: TRBV11-2; CDR3: CASSLTGVNSPLHF; DNA: TGTGCCAGCAGTTTGACAGGGGTAAATTCACCCCTCCACTTT
D: NA; size: NA; J: TRBJ2-7; V: TRBV4-1; CDR3: CASSQETTLEQYF; DNA: TGCGCCAGCAGCCAAGAAACCACCTTGGAGCAGTACTTC
D: NA; size: NA; J: TRBJ2-1; V: TRBV3-1/TRBV3-2; CDR3: CASSQAFREGEQFF; DNA: TGTGCCAGCAGCCAAGCATTCCGGGAAGGTGAGCAGTTCTTC
D: NA; size: NA; J: TRBJ1-1; V: TRBV7-8; CDR3: CASSLGRWGTEAFF; DNA: TGTGCCAGCAGCTTAGGGAGATGGGGCACTGAAGCTTTCTTT
D: TRBD2; size: NA; J: TRBJ2-7; V: TRBV7-2; CDR3: CASSLGGTSGYRSYEQYF; DNA: TGTGCCAGCAGCTTAGGAGGGACTAGCGGATACCGATCCTACGAGCAGTACTTC
D: NA; size: once; J: TRBJ2-7; V: TRBV4-2; CDR3: CASSQDQQGGSEEQYF; DNA: TGTGCCAGCAGCCAAGATCAACAGGGGGGGTCCGAAGAGCAGTACTTC
D: TRBD1; size: NA; J: TRBJ1-6; V: TRBV27; CDR3: CASSPGQGYYNSPLHF; DNA: TGTGCCAGCAGCCCGGGACAGGGATATTATAATTCACCCCTCCACTTT
D: TRBD2; size: NA; J: TRBJ2-1; V: TRBV29-1; CDR3: CRGGSGNGDEQFF; DNA: TGCAGGGGAGGTAGCGGGAACGGCGATGAGCAGTTCTTC
D: TRBD1; size: NA; J: TRBJ2-1; V: TRBV7-9; CDR3: CASSETGWNEQFF; DNA: TGTGCCAGCAGCGAGACAGGGTGGAATGAGCAGTTCTTC
D: TRBD1; size: NA; J: TRBJ1-2; V: TRBV7-8; CDR3: CASSTNPTGASILYGYTF; DNA: TGTGCCAGCAGCACAAACCCGACAGGGGCCTCAATACTTTATGGCTACACCTTC
D: NA; size: NA; J: TRBJ1-1; V: TRBV28; CDR3: CASRTGLQGGISGAFF; DNA: TGTGCCAGCCGGACCGGCTTACAGGGAGGGATTTCGGGGGCTTTCTTT
D: TRBD2; size: NA; J: TRBJ2-1; V: TRBV5-8; CDR3: CASSLRTSGSGEQFF; DNA: TGTGCCAGCAGCCTACGGACTAGCGGGAGTGGTGAGCAGTTCTTC
D: NA; size: NA; J: TRBJ1-1; V: TRBV6-5; CDR3: CASSLVPRNTEAFF; DNA: TGTGCCAGCAGTCTTGTCCCAAGGAACACTGAAGCTTTCTTT
D: NA; size: NA; J: TRBJ2-7; V: TRBV5-1; CDR3: CASSWDSSYEQYF; DNA: TGCGCCAGCAGCTGGGACTCCTCCTACGAGCAGTACTTC
D: TRBD1; size: NA; J: TRBJ2-3; V: TRBV29-1; CDR3: CSAEGQGSGTQYF; DNA: TGCAGCGCTGAGGGACAGGGGTCGGGTACGCAGTATTTT
D: NA; size: NA; J: TRBJ1-5; V: TRBV27; CDR3: CASSLRGHSNQPQHF; DNA: TGTGCCAGCAGTTTACGGGGGCATAGCAATCAGCCCCAGCATTTT
D: TRBD2; size: NA; J: TRBJ2-3; V: TRBV7-2; CDR3: CASSPRRTSSPDTQYF; DNA: TGTGCCAGCAGCCCTCGACGGACTAGCTCTCCAGATACGCAGTATTTT
D: TRBD1; size: NA; J: TRBJ2-7; V: TRBV12-3/TRBV12-4; CDR3: CASSPGQLYEQYF; DNA: TGTGCCAGCAGCCCGGGACAGCTCTACGAGCAGTACTTC
D: NA; size: few; J: TRBJ1-2; V: TRBV27; CDR3: CASSIAGTYGYTF; DNA: TGTGCCAGCAGTATCGCCGGGACTTATGGCTACACCTTC
D: NA; size: NA; J: TRBJ1-3; V: TRBV4-1; CDR3: CASSQEARPLNTIYF; DNA: TGCGCCAGCAGCCAAGAGGCACGCCCGCTAAACACCATATATTTT
D: NA; size: NA; J: TRBJ1-1; V: TRBV19; CDR3: CASSKPTAPMNTEAFF; DNA: TGTGCCAGTAGTAAACCGACAGCTCCCATGAACACTGAAGCTTTCTTT
D: TRBD2; size: NA; J: TRBJ2-5; V: TRBV7-3; CDR3: CASSLGLVPETQYF; DNA: TGTGCCAGCAGCCTCGGACTAGTTCCGGAGACCCAGTACTTC
D: NA; size: NA; J: TRBJ1-3; V: TRBV5-1; CDR3: CASSLGMDVKGNTIYF; DNA: TGCGCCAGCAGCTTGGGGATGGACGTGAAAGGAAACACCATATATTTT
D: TRBD1; size: once; J: TRBJ2-7; V: TRBV29-1; CDR3: CSVEDLTGRYEQYF; DNA: TGCAGCGTTGAAGACCTGACAGGGCGCTACGAGCAGTACTTC
D: NA; size: few; J: TRBJ1-3; V: TRBV9; CDR3: CASSEGTGNTIYF; DNA: TGTGCCAGCAGCGAAGGGACTGGAAACACCATATATTTT
D: NA; size: NA; J: TRBJ2-5; V: TRBV29-1; CDR3: CSVNKQGQETQYF; DNA: TGCAGCGTTAACAAACAGGGACAAGAGACCCAGTACTTC
D: NA; size: NA; J: TRBJ1-4; V: TRBV7-8; CDR3: CASSSPGSNGKLFF; DNA: TGTGCCAGCAGCTCCCCGGGTTCTAATGGAAAACTGTTTTTT
D: NA; size: NA; J: TRBJ1-4; V: TRBV6-2/TRBV6-3; CDR3: CASSPDIGGEKLFF; DNA: TGTGCCAGCAGCCCGGACATCGGCGGTGAAAAACTGTTTTTT
D: NA; size: NA; J: TRBJ2-2; V: TRBV6-5; CDR3: CASSIQEGYAGELFF; DNA: TGTGCCAGCAGTATTCAAGAGGGGTACGCCGGGGAGCTGTTTTTT
D: NA; size: NA; J: TRBJ1-1; V: TRBV6-5; CDR3: CASSRLPTENTEAFF; DNA: TGTGCCAGCAGCCGTCTACCAACAGAGAACACTGAAGCTTTCTTT